The next 32 T cell receptor beta chains were all read from a single sample in a study of blood T cell repertoires in COVID-19. Sequencing used immunoSEQ multiplex PCR; TCRdb keeps in-frame clones, though not all of them. The sample lists about 120,000 clones; around 87% were seen once. The sample comprised peripheral blood. The receptor set was obtained from a human donor in a cohort sampled during active COVID-19.

The V gene is TRBV5-4, the J gene TRBJ1-6; a possible D gene is TRBD1 (5 bases). The V gene lost 0 bases and the J gene lost 7 bases, with 17 bases spanning the gap. CDR1 is SGHNT and CDR2 is YYREEE in the germline V gene (reference sequence). This CDR3 is built from 17 residues. This chain's CDR3 is CASSLVWGEMMNSPLHF. The DNA for the CDR3 is TGTGCCAGCAGCTTGGTTTGGGGGGAAATGATGAATTCACCCCTCCACTTT.

The V and J genes are TRBV7-8 and TRBJ1-4; 7 bases map to TRBD1. Germline V CDR1 and CDR2: SGHVS, FQNEAQ. The CDR3 has 17 amino acids. V was clipped by 4 bases and J by 0 bases; unmatched bases: 8. DNA for the CDR3: TGTGCCAGCAGCTCGAGGGACAGCGACACAACTAATGAAAAACTGTTTTTT. This sequence encodes CASSSRDSDTTNEKLFF.

The rearrangement links TRBV6-5 to TRBJ2-1; 7 bases agree with TRBD1. The CDR3 length is 14 residues. Germline assignment: CDR1 MNHEY and CDR2 SVGAGI. With 1 base clipped from V and 9 bases from J, the junction kept 6 bases outside the gene matches. CDR3 nucleotides: TGTGCCAGCAGTTACTTCTTACAGGGGAGTGAGCAGTTCTTC. Protein sequence: CASSYFLQGSEQFF.

This clone was seen just once. The rearrangement links TRBV11-3 to TRBJ2-1; 7 bases align to TRBD2. With 6 bases clipped from V and 7 bases from J, the junction kept 9 bases outside the gene matches. This CDR3 spans 14 amino acids. Germline CDR1 reads SGHNT; CDR2 reads YENEEA. This chain's CDR3 is CASRGGSLGNEQFF. The CDR3 coding sequence is TGTGCCAGCAGGGGGGGGAGCTTGGGAAATGAGCAGTTCTTC.

This clone occurred once. This rearrangement joins TRBV12-5 to TRBJ1-1; D uncertain. The CDR3 runs 12 residues. The V end lost 8 bases, the J end lost 4 bases, and 11 bases lay between the germline ends. Germline values: CDR1 LGHNT, CDR2 FRNRAP. The CDR3 DNA sequence: TGTGCTAGTAAGAGGGAGGGCACTGAAGCTTTCTTT. Amino acid sequence: CASKREGTEAFF.

The V call is TRBV10-3, the J call TRBJ2-7; 9 bases align to TRBD1. Germline V gene lookup returns CDR1 ENHRY and CDR2 SYGVKD. CDR3 size: 13 residues. The junction had 5 bases not matched to a gene; V was cut back by 6 bases and J by 5 bases. CDR3 DNA: TGTGCCATCAGGGCCGGACAGGGGAACGAGCAGTACTTC. This sequence encodes CAIRAGQGNEQYF.

CDR3 protein: CASSFAQVNQPQHF. CDR3 DNA sequence: TGTGCCAGCAGTTTTGCCCAGGTCAATCAGCCCCAGCATTTT. The chain joins TRBV28 to TRBJ1-5; D unresolved. Germline assignment: CDR1 MDHEN and CDR2 SYDVKM. V was pared by 3 bases and J by 3 bases, with 9 bases between. The CDR3 has 14 amino acids.

The chain combines TRBV5-1 with TRBJ2-6, with 9 bases that match TRBD1. The V segment lost 4 bases and the J segment 1 base; nucleotides outside the gene matches: 9. In germline, CDR1 is SGHRS, CDR2 YFSETQ. There are 18 residues in the CDR3. The CDR3 here is CASSEAGQGMSGANVLTF. The CDR3 DNA follows: TGCGCCAGCAGCGAAGCCGGACAGGGGATGTCTGGGGCCAACGTCCTGACTTTC.

The V gene is TRBV19, the J gene TRBJ2-1, with 10 bases matching TRBD2. The V segment lost 7 bases and the J segment 3 bases; nucleotides outside the gene matches: 6. CDR1 is LNHDA, CDR2 SQIVND, per germline (reference sequence). The CDR3 totals 15 residues. The chain's CDR3 is CASNRGTSDYNEQFF. The CDR3 region has the DNA TGTGCCAGTAATAGAGGGACTAGCGACTACAATGAGCAGTTCTTC.

The chain employs TRBV18 and TRBJ1-2; no clear D gene. The germline V and J ends were trimmed by 0 bases and 1 base, with 9 bases remaining between them. The germline V gene encodes CDR1 KGHSH and CDR2 LQKENI. This CDR3 is 15 amino acids long. The CDR3 loop is CASSPPGRNNYGYTF. CDR3 DNA: TGTGCCAGCTCACCACCGGGCAGGAATAACTATGGCTACACCTTC.

This clone has more than one count but fewer than ten. CDR3 bases: TGCGCCAGCAGCTCACATTCGGTTGGGGGGACTTTTTACACTGAAGCTTTCTTT. As protein: CASSSHSVGGTFYTEAFF. V gene TRBV5-1 combines with J gene TRBJ1-1, with D possibly being TRBD1 (5 bases). Germline lookup yields CDR1 SGHRS and CDR2 YFSETQ. V shed 3 bases and J shed 3 bases, with 24 bases lying between them. The CDR3 consists of 18 residues.

The chain has TRBV3-1 (or the pseudogene TRBV3-2) and TRBJ1-1; D is undetermined. With 6 bases removed from V and 0 bases from J, the gap between germline ends came to 5 bases. CDR1 LGHDT and CDR2 YNNKEL come from the germline V gene (reference sequence). The CDR3 totals 12 residues. CDR3 region: CASRSLNTEAFF. For the CDR3, the DNA is TGTGCCAGCAGGAGCTTGAACACTGAAGCTTTCTTT.

This CDR3 is CASSWTGGSAEAFF. CDR3 in DNA: TGTGCCAGCAGCTGGACCGGGGGTAGCGCTGAAGCTTTCTTT. The chain combines TRBV5-5 with TRBJ1-1, with a weak D call TRBD1 (5 bases). The germline CDR1 and CDR2 sequences are SGHKS and YYEKEE (reference sequence). The CDR3 contains 14 residues. V lost 3 bases and J lost 6, with 15 bases in between.

This chain uses TRBV5-1 with TRBJ1-6; 7 nucleotides agree with TRBD1. CDR3 length: 15 amino acids. The germline gives CDR1 SGHRS, CDR2 YFSETQ. The J segment lost 7 bases and the V segment lost 3 bases, leaving 7 bases of the junction unmatched. The CDR3 DNA is TGCGCCAGCAGCTCTGGAAGGGACAGAAATTCACCCCTCCACTTT. This gives the protein CASSSGRDRNSPLHF.

In this sample, this clone turned up once. This sequence joins TRBV28 and TRBJ1-2, with 7 bases that match TRBD1. The CDR3 covers 14 residues. V lost 7 bases and J lost 7; bases outside the gene matches: 12. The germline V gene has CDR1 MDHEN and CDR2 SYDVKM. CDR3 bases: TGTGCCAGCATTGCTGACAGGGTGGGCCGTGGCTACACCTTC. As protein: CASIADRVGRGYTF.

This chain links TRBV6-5 with TRBJ1-6; 12 bases align to TRBD1. The J segment lost 10 bases and the V segment lost 0 bases, leaving 4 bases of the junction unmatched. The germline CDR1 and CDR2 sequences are MNHEY and SVGAGI. The CDR3 is 16 amino acids. The CDR3 coding sequence is TGTGCCAGCAGTTACTCGGGACAGGGGGCTGGATCACCCCTCCACTTT. Translated, it gives CASSYSGQGAGSPLHF.

This chain links TRBV19 with TRBJ1-1; D call uncertain. The V end was cut by 7 bases, the J end by 0 bases, with 12 bases between. Germline V gene data show CDR1 as LNHDA and CDR2 as SQIVND (reference sequence). CDR3 length equals 14 residues. CDR3: CASIRGRMNTEAFF. Written as DNA, the CDR3 is TGTGCCAGTATACGAGGGCGCATGAACACTGAAGCTTTCTTT.

The chain is built from TRBV11-2 and TRBJ2-5, with TRBD2 matching 13 bases. The CDR3 has 17 amino acids. The V gene end was trimmed by 3 bases and the J gene end by 5 bases; junction bases not matched to a gene: 9. Germline V gives CDR1 SGHAT, CDR2 FQNNGV. The CDR3 DNA is TGTGCCAGCAGCTTGATACTAGCGGGGGGGCCTTTGGAGACCCAGTACTTC. It codes for CASSLILAGGPLETQYF. Using reference TRBV11-2 and TRBJ2-5 for the parts outside the CDR3, the full variable domain is EAGVAQSPRYKIIEKRQSVAFWCNPISGHATLYWYQQILGQGPKLLIQFQNNGVVDDSQLPKDRFSAERLKGVDSTLKIQPAKLEDSAVYLCASSLILAGGPLETQYFGPGTRLLVL.

V gene TRBV7-6 combines with J gene TRBJ2-5; maybe TRBD1 (5 bases). V lost 6 bases, J lost 5 bases, and 10 bases lay in between. This CDR3 contains 12 residues. Germline values: CDR1 SGHVS, CDR2 FNYEAQ. DNA of the CDR3: TGTGCCAGCAGAGGGGATGGGGAGACCCAGTACTTC. Amino acid sequence: CASRGDGETQYF.

This clone is a singleton in its sample. The chain links TRBV9 to TRBJ1-2; a weak D match, TRBD1 (6 bases). Germline V lookup: CDR1 SGDLS, CDR2 YYNGEE. The CDR3 extends over 15 amino acids. Trimming removed 1 base at V and 0 bases at J, with 10 bases between. The CDR3 sequence: CASSVTTGPNYGYTF. For the CDR3, the DNA is TGTGCCAGCAGCGTAACGACAGGTCCTAACTATGGCTACACCTTC.

With respect to this clone: At one of its ends the junction is not consistent with the germline gene, which may arise from a read error. The chain couples TRBV7-9 to TRBJ2-2; 10 bases map to TRBD2. Germline CDR1 reads SEHNR; CDR2 reads FQNEAQ (reference sequence). The length of the CDR3 is 16 residues. In DNA form, the CDR3 reads TGTGCCAGCAGCCATAAGGGACTAGCGAATACCGGGGAGCTGTTTTTT. It encodes CASSHKGLANTGELFF.

The chain joins TRBV11-2 to TRBJ1-1; 8 bases are a match to TRBD1. There are 14 residues in the CDR3. V shed 7 bases and J 8 bases; nucleotides not matched to a gene: 12. Germline CDR1 reads SGHAT; CDR2 reads FQNNGV. The CDR3 reads CASTKDRVGLEAFF. The CDR3 DNA sequence: TGTGCCAGCACCAAGGACAGGGTCGGACTAGAAGCTTTCTTT. The full variable domain, with the rest looked up from reference TRBV11-2 and TRBJ1-1, is EAGVAQSPRYKIIEKRQSVAFWCNPISGHATLYWYQQILGQGPKLLIQFQNNGVVDDSQLPKDRFSAERLKGVDSTLKIQPAKLEDSAVYLCASTKDRVGLEAFFGQGTRLTVV.

This chain connects TRBV5-4 to TRBJ1-5, with TRBD1 matching over 9 bases. V lost 0 bases and J lost 5; bases outside the gene matches: 0. The length of the CDR3 is 14 residues. Germline assignment: CDR1 SGHNT and CDR2 YYREEE (reference sequence). The CDR3 nucleotides read TGTGCCAGCAGCTTGGGGACAGGGGATCAGCCCCAGCATTTT. Amino acids: CASSLGTGDQPQHF.

This clone was recorded only once. V gene TRBV6-5 combines with J gene TRBJ1-2, with a weak D call TRBD1 (6 bases). CDR1 and CDR2 (germline): MNHEY, SVGAGI. CDR3 length equals 11 residues. With 6 bases removed from V and 7 bases from J, the gap between germline ends came to 9 bases. This CDR3 is CASSQGIGYTF. DNA for the CDR3: TGTGCCAGCAGCCAGGGGATTGGCTACACCTTC.

V usage is TRBV4-1 and J usage is TRBJ1-5; perhaps TRBD1 as D (6 bases). Trimming took off 3 bases at V and 6 bases at J, with 12 bases between the two ends. Germline assignment: CDR1 MGHRA and CDR2 YSYEKL. CDR3 length equals 14 residues. DNA for the CDR3: TGCGCCAGCAGCCACTACCAGGGGACTCAGCCCCAGCATTTT. This codes for CASSHYQGTQPQHF.

The rearrangement joins TRBV15 to TRBJ1-1; 7 positions match TRBD1. Germline values: CDR1 LNHNV, CDR2 YYDKDF (reference sequence). The CDR3 covers 13 residues. V dropped 3 bases and J dropped 6; count of bases not matched to a gene: 4. The CDR3 DNA reads as TGTGCCACCAGCAGTGCCCAGGGGGCTGAAGCTTTCTTT. Protein: CATSSAQGAEAFF.

As for this clone: The junction shows a germline mismatch at one end, possibly a read error. The gene calls are TRBV28 and TRBJ2-7; TRBD2 is a possible D gene (5 bases). The CDR3 has 11 amino acids. Germline CDR1 MDHEN, CDR2 SYDVKM. The CDR3, as DNA: TGTGCCAGCAGTTTGTTCGCGGGCCCGATCTTC. It yields the protein CASSLFAGPIF.

This chain joins TRBV21-1 and TRBJ2-3; the table's D call, TRBD1, was not checked against the DNA. TRBV21-1 is described as a pseudogene. There are 15 residues in the CDR3. Here the CDR3 reads CASSEDRESTDTQYF. The CDR3 bases are TGTGCCAGCAGCGAGGACAGAGAGAGCACAGATACGCAGTATTTT.

This rearrangement joins TRBV7-2 to TRBJ2-5; the D is unclear. V shed 9 bases and J shed 2 bases, with 13 bases lying between them. The CDR3 is made up of 13 amino acids. CDR1 and CDR2 (germline): SGHTA, FQGNSA. Here the CDR3 DNA reads TGTGCCAGTTCTCCTGGCAGTCAAGAGACCCAGTACTTC. Protein: CASSPGSQETQYF.

The chain is built from TRBV10-3 and TRBJ1-2; unclear D gene. V was cut by 3 bases and J by 5 bases, with 10 bases left in between. Germline assignment: CDR1 ENHRY and CDR2 SYGVKD. The CDR3 has 13 residues. CDR3 DNA: TGTGCCATCAGTGATGGAGACGGGTATGGCTACACCTTC. Its translation: CAISDGDGYGYTF.

The V call is TRBV7-8, the J call TRBJ2-5; D gene unclear. Germline-derived CDR1 and CDR2 are SGHVS and FQNEAQ. CDR3 length: 12 residues. Trimming stripped 6 bases from V and 5 bases from J, with 10 bases between. As DNA, the CDR3 is TGTGCCAGCAGGGTAACCGGGGAGACCCAGTACTTC. It encodes CASRVTGETQYF.

The genes are TRBV5-1 and TRBJ2-7; D unresolved. The V and J ends lost 4 bases and 0 bases respectively, with 5 bases between them. Germline V gene sequence: CDR1 SGHRS, CDR2 YFSETQ. This CDR3 has 12 residues. DNA for the CDR3: TGCGCCAGCAGCCGAGACTCCTACGAGCAGTACTTC. It encodes CASSRDSYEQYF.